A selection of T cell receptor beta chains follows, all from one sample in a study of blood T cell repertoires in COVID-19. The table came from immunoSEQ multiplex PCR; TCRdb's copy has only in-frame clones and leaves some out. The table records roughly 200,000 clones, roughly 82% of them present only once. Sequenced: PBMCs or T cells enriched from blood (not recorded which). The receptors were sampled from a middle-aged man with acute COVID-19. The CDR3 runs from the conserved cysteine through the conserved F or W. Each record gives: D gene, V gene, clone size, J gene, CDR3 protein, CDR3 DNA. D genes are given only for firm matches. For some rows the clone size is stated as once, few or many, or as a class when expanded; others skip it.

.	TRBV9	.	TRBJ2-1	CASSVRTRDSPHNEQFF	TGTGCCAGCAGCGTACGTACCCGGGACTCCCCACACAATGAGCAGTTCTTC
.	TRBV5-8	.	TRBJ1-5	CASSWAPGGNQPQHF	TGTGCCAGCAGTTGGGCTCCCGGGGGCAATCAGCCCCAGCATTTT
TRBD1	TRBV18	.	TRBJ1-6	CASSGTENSPLHF	TGTGCCAGCTCAGGGACAGAGAATTCACCCCTCCACTTT
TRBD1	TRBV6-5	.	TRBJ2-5	CASGPPGTESETQYF	TGTGCCAGTGGCCCCCCCGGGACAGAGTCAGAGACCCAGTACTTC
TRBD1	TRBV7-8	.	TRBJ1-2	CASSLGTGDYGYTF	TGTGCCAGCAGCTTAGGGACAGGGGACTATGGCTACACCTTC
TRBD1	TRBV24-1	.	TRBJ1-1	CATRGENRGNTEAFF	TGTGCCACCAGGGGCGAAAACAGGGGGAACACTGAAGCTTTCTTT
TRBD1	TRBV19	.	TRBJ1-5	CASSSQDRGQRRLNQPQHF	TGTGCCAGTAGTAGTCAAGACAGGGGGCAAAGACGACTCAATCAGCCCCAGCATTTT
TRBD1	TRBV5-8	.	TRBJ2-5	CASSLGDRGRETQYF	TGTGCCAGCAGTTTAGGGGACAGGGGGCGAGAGACCCAGTACTTC
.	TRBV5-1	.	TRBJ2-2	CASSLISGELFF	TGCGCCAGCAGCTTGATTAGCGGGGAGCTGTTTTTT
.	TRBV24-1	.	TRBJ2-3	CATSDLGLGTDTQYF	TGTGCCACCAGTGATCTGGGGCTTGGGACAGATACGCAGTATTTT
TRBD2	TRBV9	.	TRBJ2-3	CASNRQTSGEQDTQYF	TGTGCCAGCAACAGGCAGACTAGCGGGGAGCAAGATACGCAGTATTTT
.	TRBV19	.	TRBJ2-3	CASSMTGSTDTQYF	TGTGCCAGTAGTATGACGGGGTCTACAGATACGCAGTATTTT
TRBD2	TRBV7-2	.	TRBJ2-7	CASSLKGSGSLTYEQYF	TGTGCCAGCAGCTTAAAGGGGAGCGGGAGTCTTACCTACGAGCAGTACTTC
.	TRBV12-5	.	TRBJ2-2	CASAPSPTIQITGELFF	TGTGCTAGTGCCCCCTCGCCGACTATCCAAATTACCGGGGAGCTGTTTTTT
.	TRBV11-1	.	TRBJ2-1	CASQEGHEQFF	TGTGCCAGCCAGGAAGGCCATGAGCAGTTCTTC
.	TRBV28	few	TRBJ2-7	CASSLGAYEQYF	TGTGCCAGCAGTTTAGGAGCATACGAGCAGTACTTC
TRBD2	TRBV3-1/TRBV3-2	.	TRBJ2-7	CASSRLAPYEQYF	TGTGCCAGCAGCCGACTAGCACCCTACGAGCAGTACTTC
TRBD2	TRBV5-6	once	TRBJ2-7	CASSWEERGVYEQYF	TGTGCCAGCAGCTGGGAAGAGCGGGGAGTCTACGAGCAGTACTTC
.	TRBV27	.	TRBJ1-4	CASTRTHGGEKLFF	TGTGCCAGCACCAGGACTCACGGGGGTGAAAAACTGTTTTTT
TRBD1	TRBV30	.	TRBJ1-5	CAWSEGTGGQPQHF	TGTGCCTGGAGTGAGGGGACAGGGGGTCAGCCCCAGCATTTT
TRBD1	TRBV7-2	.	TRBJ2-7	CASSRVRDSYEQYF	TGTGCCAGCAGTCGAGTGAGGGACAGCTACGAGCAGTACTTC
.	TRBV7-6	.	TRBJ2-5	CASSLSSARVSETQYF	TGTGCCAGCAGCTTATCTTCCGCCCGGGTGAGCGAGACCCAGTACTTC
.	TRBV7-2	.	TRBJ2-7	CASSLAGAQGEQYF	TGTGCCAGCAGCTTAGCGGGGGCTCAGGGCGAGCAGTACTTC
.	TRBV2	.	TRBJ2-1	CASSHRSYNEQFF	TGTGCCAGCAGTCACCGGTCCTACAATGAGCAGTTCTTC
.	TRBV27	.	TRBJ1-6	CASKDSSYNSPLHF	TGTGCCAGCAAGGACAGCTCCTATAATTCACCCCTCCACTTT
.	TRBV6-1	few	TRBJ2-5	CASSEHSGSQETQYF	TGTGCCAGCAGTGAGCATTCGGGTAGCCAAGAGACCCAGTACTTC
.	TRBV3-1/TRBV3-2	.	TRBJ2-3	CAVKASGSTDTQYF	TGTGCAGTAAAGGCGAGCGGGTCTACAGATACGCAGTATTTT
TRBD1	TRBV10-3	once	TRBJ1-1	CATHSGGSDTEAFF	TGTGCCACGCATTCAGGGGGCAGTGACACTGAAGCTTTCTTT
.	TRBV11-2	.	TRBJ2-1	CASSLERTSMEQFF	TGTGCCAGCAGCTTAGAACGGACATCAATGGAGCAGTTCTTC
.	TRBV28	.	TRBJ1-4	CASSLMGATNEKLFF	TGTGCCAGCAGTTTGATGGGAGCAACTAATGAAAAACTGTTTTTT
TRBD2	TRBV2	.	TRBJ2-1	CASKSGGYNEQFF	TGTGCCAGCAAGTCGGGGGGATACAATGAGCAGTTCTTC
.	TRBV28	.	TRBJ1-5	CASRRPPGSNQPQHF	TGTGCCAGCAGACGCCCCCCGGGTAGCAATCAGCCCCAGCATTTT
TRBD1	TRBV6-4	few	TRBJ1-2	CASSRTGGEGYTF	TGTGCCAGCAGCCGAACAGGGGGTGAGGGCTACACCTTC
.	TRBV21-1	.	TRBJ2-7	CARNDGDSSYEQYF	TGTGCCAGGAACGACGGCGACAGCTCCTACGAGCAGTACTTC
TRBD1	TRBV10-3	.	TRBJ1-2	CAISGAVLPTGTGTYGYTF	TGTGCCATCAGTGGAGCTGTCTTGCCCACCGGGACAGGGACCTATGGCTACACCTTC
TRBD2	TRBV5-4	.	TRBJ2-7	CASSSGLAGVGYEQYF	TGTGCCAGCAGCTCGGGACTAGCGGGAGTTGGCTACGAGCAGTACTTC
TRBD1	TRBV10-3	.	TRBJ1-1	CATRDRAAMNTEAFF	TGTGCCACCCGGGACAGAGCTGCTATGAACACTGAAGCTTTCTTT
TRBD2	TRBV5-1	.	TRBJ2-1	CASSLGTTYNEQFF	TGCGCCAGCAGCTTAGGGACTACGTACAATGAGCAGTTCTTC
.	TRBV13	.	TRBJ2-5	CASSQARAETQYF	TGTGCCAGCAGCCAGGCCCGTGCGGAGACCCAGTACTTC
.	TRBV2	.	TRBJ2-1	CASSGAGAYNEQFF	TGTGCCAGCAGTGGGGCAGGGGCCTACAATGAGCAGTTCTTC
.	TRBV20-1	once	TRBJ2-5	CSARAKETQYF	TGCAGTGCTAGAGCAAAAGAGACCCAGTACTTC
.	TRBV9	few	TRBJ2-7	CASSPRSDYQNVHTYEQYF	TGTGCCAGCAGCCCCCGGTCGGACTACCAAAACGTCCATACCTACGAGCAGTACTTC
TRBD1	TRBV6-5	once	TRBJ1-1	CASSSWTGNTEAFF	TGTGCCAGCAGTTCTTGGACAGGTAACACTGAAGCTTTCTTT
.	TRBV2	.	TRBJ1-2	CASGSRTDNLEGYTF	TGTGCCAGCGGTTCCCGGACGGACAATTTGGAGGGCTACACCTTC
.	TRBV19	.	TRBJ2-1	CASSPYSTFGEQFF	TGTGCCAGTAGTCCCTATAGCACGTTCGGTGAGCAGTTCTTC
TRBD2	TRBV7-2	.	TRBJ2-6	CASSSRGAGANVLTF	TGTGCCAGCAGCTCCCGGGGGGCTGGGGCCAACGTCCTGACTTTC
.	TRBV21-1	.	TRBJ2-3	CASSRVADRGKRSADTQYF	TGTGCCAGCAGCAGAGTTGCGGACAGAGGAAAACGGTCCGCAGATACGCAGTATTTT
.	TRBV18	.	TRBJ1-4	CASSPEGEKLFF	TGTGCCAGCTCACCGGAGGGGGAAAAACTGTTTTTT